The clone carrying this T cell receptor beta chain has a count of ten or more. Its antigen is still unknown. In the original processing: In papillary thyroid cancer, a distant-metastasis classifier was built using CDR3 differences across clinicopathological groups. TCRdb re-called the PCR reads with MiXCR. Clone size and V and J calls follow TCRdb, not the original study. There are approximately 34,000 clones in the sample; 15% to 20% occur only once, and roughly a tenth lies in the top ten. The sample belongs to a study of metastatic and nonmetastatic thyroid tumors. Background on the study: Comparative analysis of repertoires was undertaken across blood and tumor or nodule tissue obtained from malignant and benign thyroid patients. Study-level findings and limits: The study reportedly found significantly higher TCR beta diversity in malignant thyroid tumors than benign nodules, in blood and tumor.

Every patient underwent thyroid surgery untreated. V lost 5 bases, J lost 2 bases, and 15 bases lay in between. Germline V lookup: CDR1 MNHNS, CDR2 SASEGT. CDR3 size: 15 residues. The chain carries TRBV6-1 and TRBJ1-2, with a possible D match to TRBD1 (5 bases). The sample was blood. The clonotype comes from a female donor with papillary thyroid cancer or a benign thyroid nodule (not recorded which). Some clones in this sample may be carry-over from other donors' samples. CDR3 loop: CASSPDRLGNYGYTF. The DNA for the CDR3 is TGTGCCAGCAGTCCCGACAGACTTGGCAACTATGGCTACACCTTC.